Following are 28 T cell receptor beta chains from one sample sequenced in a study of cytomegalovirus exposure and HLA in healthy donors. PCR primers comprised 60 Vbeta and 13 Jbeta primers. Data came from immunoSEQ multiplex PCR; TCRdb stores just in-frame clones and leaves some out. The table has some 130,000 clones, 60% to 80% seen once. The sample taken for sequencing was PBMCs. The receptors were sampled from a female donor in good health and CMV-seronegative.

The gene calls are TRBV30 and TRBJ2-3; D may be TRBD2 (5 bases). The CDR3 is 15 amino acids. The ends were cut back, 1 base at V and 2 bases at J, with 13 bases in the middle. Germline-derived CDR1 and CDR2 are GTSNPN and SVGIG (reference sequence). CDR3 sequence reads: CAWSAVRADTDTQYF. Written as DNA, the CDR3 is TGTGCCTGGAGTGCAGTGCGGGCTGACACAGATACGCAGTATTTT. Drawing the rest from reference TRBV30 and TRBJ2-3, the complete variable domain is SQTIHQWPATLVQPVGSPLSLECTVEGTSNPNLYWYRQAAGRGLQLLFYSVGIGQISSEVPQNLSASRPQDRQFILSSKKLLLSDSGFYLCAWSAVRADTDTQYFGPGTRLTVL.

V gene TRBV4-1 combines with J gene TRBJ2-7, with D maybe TRBD2 (6 bases). The V gene lost 1 base and the J gene lost 0 bases, with 10 bases spanning the gap. This CDR3 has 15 residues. Germline V lookup: CDR1 MGHRA, CDR2 YSYEKL. The CDR3 sequence is CASSQVAGNSYEQYF. The CDR3 coding sequence is TGCGCCAGCAGCCAAGTCGCGGGGAACTCCTACGAGCAGTACTTC.

The chain employs TRBV10-1 and TRBJ2-6, with D possibly matching TRBD2 (6 bases). V lost 8 bases, J lost 1 base, and 18 bases lay in between. Germline-derived CDR1 and CDR2 are WNHNN and SYGVQD (reference sequence). There are 17 residues in the CDR3. The CDR3 reads CASCGGTVNSGANVLTF. The CDR3 nucleotides read TGCGCCAGCTGCGGCGGGACGGTGAATTCTGGGGCCAACGTCCTGACTTTC.

As concerns this clone: Other DNA sequences in this sample translate to the same CDR3. The chain has TRBV5-1 and TRBJ1-2, with 7 bases fitting TRBD1. V gave up 4 bases and J gave up 7 bases; unmatched junction bases: 7. The CDR3 covers 13 residues. Germline CDR1 is SGHRS and CDR2 is YFSETQ. The CDR3 DNA reads TGCGCCAGCAGCGTGAGGGGGCTTGGTGGCTACACCTTC. It encodes CASSVRGLGGYTF.

The chain joins TRBV11-2 to TRBJ2-1, with D tentatively TRBD2 (6 bases). V was cut by 3 bases and J by 4 bases, with 13 bases left in between. Germline loops: CDR1 SGHAT, CDR2 FQNNGV. This CDR3 is built from 15 residues. CDR3 nucleotides: TGTGCCAGCAGCTTTCGATCCGGGGGTTACAATGAGCAGTTCTTC. It yields the protein CASSFRSGGYNEQFF.

This sequence joins TRBV30 and TRBJ1-6; D is undetermined. The germline V gene has CDR1 GTSNPN and CDR2 SVGIG (reference sequence). V was cut by 7 bases and J by 14 bases, with 18 bases left in between. This CDR3 spans 12 amino acids. CDR3 DNA sequence: TGTGCCTCCCAGATGGAGTCGAAAACCCTCCACTTT. Translated: CASQMESKTLHF.

Concerning this clone: The same CDR3 can be traced to other DNA sequences in this sample. J is TRBJ2-3 and V is TRBV5-1; possibly TRBD2 for D (6 bases). V lost 0 bases, J lost 3 bases, and 8 bases lay in between. The CDR3 spans 14 residues. Looked up from germline, CDR1 is SGHRS and CDR2 is YFSETQ. The CDR3 here is CASSLGGGTDTQYF. CDR3 bases: TGCGCCAGCAGCTTGGGTGGGGGGACAGATACGCAGTATTTT.

The gene calls are TRBV6-1 and TRBJ1-2; D possibly corresponds to TRBD1 (6 bases). This CDR3 has 11 residues. Germline assignment: CDR1 MNHNS and CDR2 SASEGT. V lost 9 bases to trimming and J lost 8 bases, with 13 bases between them. The CDR3 coding sequence is TGTGCCAGTGAGGGGGTTGGGGGCTACACCTTC. This gives the protein CASEGVGGYTF.

This chain uses TRBV28 with TRBJ1-3; TRBD1 is a possible D gene (6 bases). V was pared by 6 bases and J by 0 bases, with 15 bases between. The CDR3 runs to 16 residues. Germline CDR1 reads MDHEN; CDR2 reads SYDVKM. The CDR3 region is CASRTSTGYSGNTIYF. In nucleotides, the CDR3 is TGTGCCAGCAGGACATCTACAGGGTACTCTGGAAACACCATATATTTT.

This rearrangement joins TRBV7-6 to TRBJ2-7, with D uncertain. This CDR3 contains 15 residues. Trimming pared 1 base from V and 4 bases from J, leaving 14 bases between. Germline V gives CDR1 SGHVS, CDR2 FNYEAQ. The CDR3 reads CASSLGEGAYYEQYF. As DNA, the CDR3 is TGTGCCAGCAGCTTAGGAGAAGGAGCCTATTACGAGCAGTACTTC.

V gene TRBV6-5 combines with J gene TRBJ2-5, with TRBD2 identical over 7 bases. CDR3 length: 14 amino acids. V lost 2 bases to trimming and J lost 11 bases; unmatched junction nucleotides: 11. Germline values: CDR1 MNHEY, CDR2 SVGAGI. The CDR3 region is CASSYVGGLGEQYF. Written as DNA, the CDR3 is TGTGCCAGCAGTTACGTGGGAGGGCTTGGGGAGCAGTACTTC.

V is TRBV19 and J is TRBJ2-3; a possible D gene is TRBD1 (5 bases). Deletions cut 3 bases from V and 6 bases from J, with 13 bases between. CDR3 length: 14 residues. The V gene's germline CDR1 is LNHDA and CDR2 SQIVND (reference sequence). The CDR3 DNA is TGTGCCAGTAGTATGAGGCAGGGCGCGGATACGCAGTATTTT. Its translation is CASSMRQGADTQYF.

The chain links TRBV7-7 to TRBJ2-5; weak D call: TRBD2 (6 bases). The CDR3 consists of 15 residues. Germline CDR1 SSHAT, CDR2 FNYEAQ (reference sequence). V was trimmed by 1 base and J by 4 bases, leaving 13 bases between them. The CDR3 DNA reads as TGTGCCAGCAGCTTAGTAGGGACTCGGGGAGAGACCCAGTACTTC. Translation: CASSLVGTRGETQYF.

This clone occurred a few times. The V and J genes are TRBV2 and TRBJ2-7; 11 bases line up with TRBD2. From germline, CDR1 is SNHLY and CDR2 FYNNEI. The CDR3 loop spans 14 amino acids. V dropped 6 bases and J dropped 4; count of bases not matched to a gene: 5. CDR3 loop: CASRLAGDGYEQYF. Written as DNA, the CDR3 is TGTGCCAGCAGACTAGCGGGAGACGGATACGAGCAGTACTTC.

The genes are TRBV7-3 and TRBJ2-2, with D maybe TRBD2 (6 bases). CDR3 length equals 14 residues. Germline assignment: CDR1 SGHTA and CDR2 FQGTGA. The V gene lost 4 bases and the J gene lost 1 base, with 7 bases spanning the gap. The CDR3 here is CASSSGGNTGELFF. The CDR3 nucleotides read TGTGCCAGCAGCTCCGGGGGGAACACCGGGGAGCTGTTTTTT.

V and J are TRBV5-4 and TRBJ2-2; 10 nucleotides align to TRBD1. The CDR3 has 18 amino acids. V lost 0 bases and J lost 5; bases outside the gene matches: 10. CDR1 and CDR2 (germline): SGHNT, YYREEE (reference sequence). The CDR3 region has the DNA TGTGCCAGCAGCTTGGAGCCGGACAGGGGGGCGTTGACCGGGGAGCTGTTTTTT. It codes for CASSLEPDRGALTGELFF.

V and J are TRBV7-6 and TRBJ2-3; 9 nucleotides line up with TRBD2. CDR3 length: 14 amino acids. The V and J ends lost 5 bases and 3 bases, in that order; junction bases with no gene match: 3. Germline V CDR1 and CDR2: SGHVS, FNYEAQ. The CDR3 DNA reads as TGTGCCAGCAGCCTGGCGGGAGGGACAGATACGCAGTATTTT. This sequence encodes CASSLAGGTDTQYF.

This chain joins TRBV6-5 and TRBJ2-2; D is possibly TRBD1 (6 bases). The V and J ends lost 11 bases and 0 bases respectively, with 10 bases between them. This CDR3 spans 13 amino acids. Germline CDR1 MNHEY, CDR2 SVGAGI. DNA for the CDR3: TGTGCCGTCAGGGGAACGAACACCGGGGAGCTGTTTTTT. It specifies CAVRGTNTGELFF.

A single count supports this clone. Here the CDR3 DNA reads TGTGCCTGGAGTGGGCCCTCTGAAGCTTTCTTT. Protein product: CAWSGPSEAFF. The chain recombines TRBV30 with TRBJ1-1, with D uncertain. There are 11 residues in the CDR3. V lost 1 base and J lost 6, with 6 bases in between. Germline V CDR1 and CDR2: GTSNPN, SVGIG (reference sequence). Full variable domain (remainder filled in from reference TRBV30 and TRBJ1-1): SQTIHQWPATLVQPVGSPLSLECTVEGTSNPNLYWYRQAAGRGLQLLFYSVGIGQISSEVPQNLSASRPQDRQFILSSKKLLLSDSGFYLCAWSGPSEAFFGQGTRLTVV.

A few counts support this clone. The genes are TRBV5-4 and TRBJ2-3; 8 bases fit TRBD1. CDR1 and CDR2 from the germline V gene are SGHNT and YYREEE (reference sequence). CDR3 length: 13 residues. V lost 2 bases, J lost 7 bases, and 3 bases stayed unmatched. The CDR3 DNA sequence: TGTGCCAGCAGCTTACCAGGGGGCTATACGCAGTATTTT. Translating it yields CASSLPGGYTQYF. The whole variable domain, filled in from reference TRBV5-4 and TRBJ2-3, reads ETGVTQSPTHLIKTRGQQVTLRCSSQSGHNTVSWYQQALGQGPQFIFQYYREEENGRGNFPPRFSGLQFPNYSSELNVNALELDDSALYLCASSLPGGYTQYFGPGTRLTVL.

In the case of this clone: Other DNA sequences in this specimen translate into the identical CDR3. The chain recombines TRBV2 with TRBJ2-3; 7 bases are shared with TRBD1. The V gene end was trimmed by 4 bases and the J gene end by 3 bases; junction bases not matched to a gene: 7. Germline loops: CDR1 SNHLY, CDR2 FYNNEI. The CDR3 sequence is 15 residues long. CDR3 sequence reads: CASSGRQGGTDTQYF. The CDR3 DNA reads as TGTGCCAGCAGTGGACGACAGGGTGGAACAGATACGCAGTATTTT.

V usage is TRBV5-6 and J usage is TRBJ2-1, with 9 bases that match TRBD2. The junction had 5 bases not matched to a gene; V was cut back by 0 bases and J by 4 bases. The CDR3 covers 16 residues. The germline V gene has CDR1 SGHDT and CDR2 YYEEEE. DNA for the CDR3: TGTGCCAGCAGCTTGGGTGAGACTAGCGGATACAATGAGCAGTTCTTC. As protein: CASSLGETSGYNEQFF.

The rearrangement links TRBV5-1 to TRBJ2-1; 11 bases fit TRBD2. Germline CDR1 reads SGHRS; CDR2 reads YFSETQ. CDR3 length equals 17 residues. The junction had 7 bases not matched to a gene; V was cut back by 2 bases and J by 3 bases. The CDR3 spells CASSFWTSGFLYNEQFF. The CDR3 DNA is TGCGCCAGCAGCTTTTGGACTAGCGGGTTTCTCTACAATGAGCAGTTCTTC.

The J gene is TRBJ1-3, the V gene TRBV28, with D possibly TRBD1 on 5 matching bases. V lost 7 bases, J lost 0 bases, and 25 bases lay in between. The length of the CDR3 is 19 residues. In germline, CDR1 is MDHEN, CDR2 SYDVKM. CDR3 nucleotides: TGTGCCAGCACCCCGGGCGGCAGGGTCCGCCTCAGCTCTGGAAACACCATATATTTT. Encoded protein: CASTPGGRVRLSSGNTIYF.

The chain links TRBV7-6 to TRBJ1-1; 7 positions agree with TRBD1. CDR1 is SGHVS and CDR2 is FNYEAQ in the germline V gene. The CDR3 contains 15 residues. The V and J ends lost 4 bases and 2 bases, in that order; junction bases with no gene match: 7. The CDR3 bases are TGTGCCAGCAGCTCCTGGACAGGACCTAACACTGAAGCTTTCTTT. It is translated as CASSSWTGPNTEAFF.

The chain uses TRBV19 and TRBJ1-1, with a possible D match to TRBD1 (6 bases). Germline loops: CDR1 LNHDA, CDR2 SQIVND (reference sequence). This CDR3 contains 13 residues. Deletions cut 7 bases from V and 1 base from J, with 10 bases between. CDR3 coding DNA: TGTGCCAGTAAGTACAGGGCGAACACTGAAGCTTTCTTT. It specifies CASKYRANTEAFF.

On this clone itself: At one boundary the junction diverges from the germline segment, which might be a read error. The rearrangement joins TRBV9 to TRBJ2-4, with 9 nucleotides matching TRBD2. The CDR3 has 14 residues. Germline lookup yields CDR1 SGDLS and CDR2 YYNGEE. The CDR3 DNA reads TGTGCCAGCAGCGTAGGGACTAGCGTAAACAGTCAGTACTTC. Translating it yields CASSVGTSVNSQYF. The full variable domain, its missing parts supplied by reference TRBV9 and TRBJ2-4, is DSGVTQTPKHLITATGQRVTLRCSPRSGDLSVYWYQQSLDQGLQFLIQYYNGEERAKGNILERFSAQQFPDLHSELNLSSLELGDSALYFCASSVGTSVNSQYFGAGTRLSVL.

The chain has TRBV4-1 and TRBJ2-4, with 9 positions matching TRBD1. Germline loops: CDR1 MGHRA, CDR2 YSYEKL. The CDR3 covers 18 residues. V trimming: 3 bases; J trimming: 4 bases; junction bases outside the gene matches: 13. In DNA form, the CDR3 reads TGCGCCAGCAGCCACCGGACAGGGGACGCGAGCTATAAAAACATTCAGTACTTC. The encoded protein is CASSHRTGDASYKNIQYF.